The rows below give T cell receptor beta chains drawn from one sample of a study of PD-1 blockade in classical Hodgkin lymphoma. Profiled with immunoSEQ multiplex PCR; TCRdb holds only in-frame clones, not every one. This sample yields roughly 150,000 clones, of which around four fifths are seen a single time; about 9.2% belongs to the top ten. The input for sequencing was peripheral blood mononuclear cells (PBMCs), taken before the second cycle of nivolumab. The receptors here all came from a human donor with classical Hodgkin lymphoma. The CDR3 runs from the conserved cysteine through the conserved F or W. D genes are given only for firm matches. Clone size is not always given. Where it is, it says once, few, many or a class for expanded clones.

V	J	size	D	CDR3	DNA
TRBV7-9	TRBJ2-2	-	TRBD2	CASSLAGGSRPGELFF	TGTGCCAGCAGCTTAGCTGGCGGGAGTAGGCCCGGGGAGCTGTTTTTT
TRBV18	TRBJ2-5	once	-	CASSHLVEETQYF	TGTGCCAGCTCACACTTGGTGGAAGAGACCCAGTACTTC
TRBV11-2	TRBJ2-2	-	-	CASSLAGTHTGELFF	TGTGCCAGCAGCTTAGCTGGGACCCACACCGGGGAGCTGTTTTTT
TRBV10-3	TRBJ2-1	-	TRBD2	CAISVLGLSSYNEQFF	TGTGCCATCAGTGTGTTGGGACTATCCTCCTACAATGAGCAGTTCTTC
TRBV6-6	TRBJ1-2	many	-	CASSYSVEGVGYTF	TGTGCCAGCAGTTACTCGGTGGAGGGGGTCGGCTACACCTTC
TRBV6-5	TRBJ1-4	-	TRBD1	CASSYAGGGEKLFF	TGTGCCAGCAGTTACGCAGGGGGCGGTGAAAAACTGTTTTTT
TRBV7-3	TRBJ1-1	-	-	CASSLTAGLTNTEAFF	TGTGCCAGCAGCTTAACTGCAGGGTTGACGAACACTGAAGCTTTCTTT
TRBV11-2	TRBJ2-7	-	TRBD2	CASSLDRRTSGKAYEQYF	TGTGCCAGCAGCTTAGACCGTAGGACTAGCGGGAAAGCCTACGAGCAGTACTTC
TRBV20-1	TRBJ1-1	-	-	CSGHSNTEAFF	TGCAGTGGGCACAGTAACACTGAAGCTTTCTTT
TRBV5-6	TRBJ2-5	once	-	CASSLYQETQYF	TGTGCCAGCAGCTTGTACCAAGAGACCCAGTACTTC
TRBV19	TRBJ2-4	-	TRBD2	CASSVRTSGGDIQYF	TGTGCCAGTAGTGTCAGGACTAGCGGGGGTGACATTCAGTACTTC
TRBV2	TRBJ1-1	-	TRBD1	CASSKTGSTEAFF	TGTGCCAGCAGCAAGACAGGGAGCACTGAAGCTTTCTTT
TRBV27	TRBJ2-3	-	TRBD2	CASRGTSGRGWGDTQYF	TGTGCCAGCCGTGGTACTAGCGGGAGGGGGTGGGGAGATACGCAGTATTTT
TRBV5-1	TRBJ2-7	-	TRBD2	CASSPGGTSLYEQYF	TGCGCCAGCAGCCCGGGGGGGACTTCTCTCTACGAGCAGTACTTC
TRBV11-2	TRBJ1-5	-	-	CASSLSVGSNQPQHF	TGTGCCAGCAGCTTATCAGTCGGCAGCAATCAGCCCCAGCATTTT
TRBV9	TRBJ2-1	-	-	CASSFRNRVNEQFF	TGTGCCAGCAGTTTCCGGAACAGGGTCAATGAGCAGTTCTTC
TRBV5-6	TRBJ2-3	-	-	CASSLPNSRTDTQYF	TGTGCCAGCAGCTTGCCAAACAGCCGGACAGATACGCAGTATTTT
TRBV6-5	TRBJ2-1	-	-	CASRRAGVNEQFF	TGTGCCAGCAGACGGGCAGGGGTCAATGAGCAGTTCTTC
TRBV4-1	TRBJ2-3	-	-	CASSQVTHTDTQYF	TGCGCCAGCAGCCAAGTGACGCACACAGATACGCAGTATTTT
TRBV11-1	TRBJ2-3	-	TRBD2	CASSRGLAEAPDTQYF	TGTGCCAGCAGCCGCGGACTAGCGGAGGCCCCAGATACGCAGTATTTT
TRBV5-1	TRBJ2-1	-	-	CASSWRGGSYNEQFF	TGCGCCAGCAGCTGGAGGGGGGGCTCCTACAATGAGCAGTTCTTC
TRBV9	TRBJ1-6	-	-	CASSVGVRRSSYNSPLHF	TGTGCCAGCAGCGTAGGGGTCAGGCGGAGCTCCTATAATTCACCCCTCCACTTT
TRBV9	TRBJ2-3	-	-	CASSARTADTDTQYF	TGTGCCAGCAGCGCCCGGACAGCGGACACAGATACGCAGTATTTT
TRBV11-2	TRBJ2-6	-	TRBD1	CASSSRDRAGANVLTF	TGTGCCAGCAGCTCCCGGGACAGGGCTGGGGCCAACGTCCTGACTTTC